The 22 T cell receptor beta chains below all came from one sample that was sequenced in a study of monozygotic twins with cystic fibrosis. Assay: immunoSEQ multiplex PCR; the TCRdb copy retains only in-frame clones and omits some. The sample has approximately 28,000 clones; 70% to 90% are singletons. The sequenced sample consisted of blood. All receptors come from a girl aged 2 to 10 with cystic fibrosis.

This clone was observed a single time. A read error may produce the germline difference seen at one junction end. CDR3 loop: CAISELAEGKMNTEAFF. The DNA of the CDR3 is TGTGCCATCAGTGAGTTGGCAGAGGGCAAAATGAACACTGAAGCTTTCTTT. The chain couples TRBV6-1 to TRBJ1-1, with D unclear. Germline loops: CDR1 MNHNS, CDR2 SASEGT. This CDR3 is 17 amino acids long.

In this sample, this clone turned up a few times. The J gene is TRBJ2-1, the V gene TRBV5-6, with 7 bases aligning to TRBD2. V lost 3 bases to trimming and J lost 9 bases; unmatched junction nucleotides: 6. This CDR3 spans 13 amino acids. Per the germline V gene, CDR1 is SGHDT and CDR2 is YYEEEE. CDR3 sequence: CASSSGGSAEQFF. As DNA, the CDR3 is TGTGCCAGCAGCTCGGGGGGATCGGCTGAGCAGTTCTTC.

The chain recombines TRBV25-1 with TRBJ1-4; tentatively, D is TRBD1 (6 bases). This CDR3 has 14 residues. CDR1 and CDR2 (germline): MGHDK, SYGVNS. V was cut by 2 bases and J by 6 bases, with 10 bases left in between. The CDR3 coding sequence is TGTGCCAGCAGTGAAGGGGGCGCTTATGAAAAACTGTTTTTT. Encoded protein: CASSEGGAYEKLFF.

The chain joins TRBV5-1 to TRBJ1-1; D unresolved. Looked up from germline, CDR1 is SGHRS and CDR2 is YFSETQ. The CDR3 spans 15 residues. V lost 1 base to trimming and J lost 3 bases, with 13 bases between them. In DNA form, the CDR3 reads TGCGCCAGCAGCTTGTTGAACAGCGGAGACACTGAAGCTTTCTTT. Translated: CASSLLNSGDTEAFF.

The chain combines TRBV29-1 with TRBJ1-1, with 9 bases aligning to TRBD1. J was trimmed by 5 bases and V by 7 bases; bases with no gene match: 8. The CDR3 totals 13 residues. Germline V gene lookup returns CDR1 SQVTM and CDR2 ANQGSEA. The CDR3 coding sequence is TGCAGCGCGAAGACAGGGGGTCGGACTGAAGCTTTCTTT. Its translation: CSAKTGGRTEAFF.

The chain employs TRBV10-3 and TRBJ2-7; 8 bases are a match to TRBD1. There are 14 residues in the CDR3. CDR1 is ENHRY, CDR2 SYGVKD, per germline. The V segment lost 5 bases and the J segment 2 bases; nucleotides outside the gene matches: 5. The CDR3 is CAISNRTGTYEQYF. CDR3 in DNA: TGTGCCATCAGTAATAGGACAGGGACCTACGAGCAGTACTTC.

This clone was found once. The V call is TRBV30, the J call TRBJ1-1; possibly TRBD1 for D (5 bases). Germline lookup yields CDR1 GTSNPN and CDR2 SVGIG (reference sequence). V gave up 2 bases and J gave up 0 bases, with 25 bases separating them. The CDR3 consists of 19 residues. CDR3 sequence (DNA): TGTGCCTGGAGTACGCAGCGAAGGACATCCGCCTACATGAACACTGAAGCTTTCTTT. This codes for CAWSTQRRTSAYMNTEAFF.

This clone is labeled medium-sized. The chain couples TRBV4-2 to TRBJ2-7; no definite D call. Germline CDR1 and CDR2: LGHNA and YNFKEQ. This CDR3 region has 12 residues. V lost 1 base and J 7 bases, leaving 8 bases between the germline ends. CDR3 amino acids: CASSQGDGEQYF. For the CDR3, the DNA is TGTGCCAGCAGCCAAGGCGACGGAGAGCAGTACTTC.

This rearrangement joins TRBV18 to TRBJ1-3; 7 bases line up with TRBD1. The ends lost 4 bases at V and 1 base at J; junction bases unmatched: 13. Germline lookup yields CDR1 KGHSH and CDR2 LQKENI. This CDR3 is 18 amino acids long. CDR3 in DNA: TGTGCCAGCTCACGGACAACAGGGACAGCCAAATCTGGAAACACCATATATTTT. This encodes CASSRTTGTAKSGNTIYF.

CDR3 sequence reads: CASSFGRSYEQYF. The CDR3 DNA reads TGTGCCAGCAGTTTTGGACGGTCCTACGAGCAGTACTTC. The chain uses TRBV27 and TRBJ2-7; D is unclear. Germline CDR1 and CDR2: MNHEY and SMNVEV (reference sequence). V shed 3 bases and J shed 1 base, with 7 bases lying between them. The CDR3 runs to 13 residues.

The chain recombines TRBV5-1 with TRBJ2-1, with 10 nucleotides matching TRBD2. This CDR3 spans 15 amino acids. CDR1 is SGHRS and CDR2 is YFSETQ in the germline V gene. V lost 3 bases, J lost 2 bases, and 2 bases stayed unmatched. CDR3 residues: CASSSSGSPYNEQFF. The CDR3 DNA reads TGCGCCAGCAGCTCTAGCGGGAGTCCCTACAATGAGCAGTTCTTC.

The J gene is TRBJ1-5, the V gene TRBV30; 8 nucleotides line up with TRBD1. The CDR3 has 17 residues. Germline-derived CDR1 and CDR2 are GTSNPN and SVGIG (reference sequence). Germline trimming cut 1 base from V and 4 bases from J; bases unmatched to any gene: 12. The CDR3 is CAWSGRTGYLRNQPQHF. The CDR3 DNA reads TGTGCCTGGAGTGGTCGGACAGGGTATCTTCGGAATCAGCCCCAGCATTTT.

The V and J genes are TRBV11-2 and TRBJ1-1; no clear D. CDR1 is SGHAT, CDR2 FQNNGV, per germline. The CDR3 has 14 amino acids. Trimming took 6 bases from V and 1 from J, leaving 12 bases between them. The CDR3 region is CASRPLDTNTEAFF. CDR3 bases: TGTGCCAGCAGACCCTTGGATACGAACACTGAAGCTTTCTTT. The full variable domain, its missing parts supplied by reference TRBV11-2 and TRBJ1-1, is EAGVAQSPRYKIIEKRQSVAFWCNPISGHATLYWYQQILGQGPKLLIQFQNNGVVDDSQLPKDRFSAERLKGVDSTLKIQPAKLEDSAVYLCASRPLDTNTEAFFGQGTRLTVV.

J is TRBJ2-5 and V is TRBV5-1, with a weak D call TRBD2 (5 bases). The V gene lost 4 bases and the J gene lost 5 bases, with 21 bases spanning the gap. The CDR3 contains 16 residues. The germline gives CDR1 SGHRS, CDR2 YFSETQ. CDR3 loop: CASSPGGGQSGETQYF. The DNA for the CDR3 is TGCGCCAGCAGCCCGGGCGGCGGGCAATCTGGGGAGACCCAGTACTTC.

This rearrangement joins TRBV27 to TRBJ2-1; no firm D call. The CDR3 covers 14 residues. Trimming shortened V by 6 bases and J by 2 bases, and 11 bases separated the two germline ends. Per germline, CDR1 MNHEY and CDR2 SMNVEV (reference sequence). DNA of the CDR3: TGTGCCAGCAGAGACGGATATACCTACAATGAGCAGTTCTTC. Residues: CASRDGYTYNEQFF.

This CDR3 reads CASAGHQRTTGELFF. The CDR3 DNA follows: TGTGCCAGCGCAGGACATCAAAGGACCACCGGGGAGCTGTTTTTT. The rearrangement links TRBV2 to TRBJ2-2; D might be TRBD1 (5 bases). CDR3 length equals 15 residues. V was trimmed by 8 bases and J by 4 bases, leaving 17 bases between them. Per the germline V gene, CDR1 is SNHLY and CDR2 is FYNNEI.

The chain uses TRBV5-1 and TRBJ1-5, with unresolved D. The V end lost 0 bases, the J end lost 5 bases, and 12 bases lay between the germline ends. The length of the CDR3 is 15 residues. Per the germline V gene, CDR1 is SGHRS and CDR2 is YFSETQ. The CDR3 loop is CASSLGLGSDQPQHF. CDR3 nucleotide sequence: TGCGCCAGCAGCTTGGGATTGGGGAGCGATCAGCCCCAGCATTTT. Full variable domain (outside the CDR3, taken from reference TRBV5-1 and TRBJ1-5): KAGVTQTPRYLIKTRGQQVTLSCSPISGHRSVSWYQQTPGQGLQFLFEYFSETQRNKGNFPGRFSGRQFSNSRSEMNVSTLELGDSALYLCASSLGLGSDQPQHFGDGTRLSIL.

V usage is TRBV30 and J usage is TRBJ2-3; no clear D. Germline CDR1 GTSNPN, CDR2 SVGIG (reference sequence). The CDR3 loop spans 12 amino acids. The V end was cut by 2 bases, the J end by 6 bases, with 9 bases between. For the CDR3, the DNA is TGTGCCTGGAGTCTCCGAGTCGATACGCAGTATTTT. Translated: CAWSLRVDTQYF.

This clone was observed once. The chain employs TRBV5-6 and TRBJ2-7, with D possibly being TRBD1 or TRBD2 (5 bases each). Germline values: CDR1 SGHDT, CDR2 YYEEEE. The V end lost 2 bases, the J end lost 3 bases, and 15 bases lay between the germline ends. There are 15 residues in the CDR3. CDR3 coding DNA: TGTGCCAGCAGCTTTGGGGACCTAAACAACTACGAGCAGTACTTC. Translated, it gives CASSFGDLNNYEQYF.

The genes are TRBV5-1 and TRBJ1-1; D uncertain. This CDR3 comprises 14 residues. CDR1 SGHRS and CDR2 YFSETQ come from the germline V gene. V was trimmed by 3 bases and J by 8 bases, leaving 17 bases between them. The CDR3 reads CASSYDGTPQEAFF. For the CDR3, the DNA is TGCGCCAGCAGCTATGATGGAACCCCTCAAGAAGCTTTCTTT.

This rearrangement joins TRBV5-6 to TRBJ2-1; D may be TRBD2 (5 bases). Germline V gene data show CDR1 as SGHDT and CDR2 as YYEEEE. The V gene lost 0 bases and the J gene lost 13 bases, with 11 bases spanning the gap. This CDR3 has 12 amino acids. The DNA of the CDR3 is TGTGCCAGCAGCTTGGGAGGGTACCCCCAGTTCTTC. It codes for CASSLGGYPQFF.

The V call is TRBV25-1, the J call TRBJ2-2; no clear D gene. The CDR3 runs to 15 residues. Germline values: CDR1 MGHDK, CDR2 SYGVNS. V was clipped by 1 base and J by 1 base, with 7 bases between them. DNA of the CDR3: TGTGCCAGCAGTGAATCCCTCAGGAACACCGGGGAGCTGTTTTTT. Its protein is CASSESLRNTGELFF.